This TCR beta chain was obtained from a study of monozygotic twins with inflammatory bowel disease (dated by TCRdb to 2018 to 2020). Broadly, across the study: The full study comprised some 30 monozygotic twin pairs: nine German pairs (four IBD-concordant, five IBD-discordant) and 19 IBD-discordant Danish pairs. Each individual had, on average, about 151 000 unique TCRalpha sequences and 181 000 unique TCRbeta sequences available for analysis. The search for disease-associated traits relied mainly on comparing IBD patients with their genetically identical healthy co-twins within discordant pairs. The study at large found these results: IBD patients had lower TCRbeta repertoire diversity, measured by the inverse Simpson index, than their healthy co-twins. Because patients were on differing immunosuppressive treatments, the repertoires may have picked up extra background noise and inter-individual variability. The results gave no support for a single strong signal or clonotype linked to IBD. Distinction between different T cell subtypes could not be achieved in the analysis. IBD patients shared fewer clonotypes with other individuals than healthy twins did, most markedly in patients showing signs of disease activity. Concordant and discordant twins showed no difference in repertoire similarity, possibly because of limited statistical power.

The library was prepared using 5' RACE. For each TCR library, approximately 4,000 ng of total RNA was used. For each sample, cDNA synthesis with SMARTScribe reverse transcriptase was split into eight separate reactions. Unique molecular identifiers containing a 6-nucleotide sample barcode were introduced through template switching during cDNA synthesis. TCRalpha and TCRbeta cDNA was amplified in two nested PCRs of approximately 16 and 10 cycles, and bead purification was carried out after each PCR. Before amplification, the cDNA was treated with uracil DNA-glycosylase and purified using the QIAquick PCR purification kit. In the second PCR, Illumina TruSeq-compatible adapters and sample-specific barcodes were added. Library quality and concentration were checked on TapeStation and Qubit, and libraries were pooled at about 5 ng each. Sequencing of pooled libraries was carried out on an Illumina HiSeq2500 single-index Rapid Run using 2 x 100 bp reads and custom sequencing primers. The authors' analysis ran thus. PCR and sequencing errors were corrected by UMI-based consensus assembly using MiGEC version 1.2.6. MiXCR version 2.1.1 was used to carry out V(D)J alignment, clonotype assembly and CDR3 extraction. To normalise gene usage, clonotype sharing and MAIT/NKT TCR abundance, the top 1000, 10 000 and 20 000 clonotypes in each sample were analysed. Diversity was computed as the inverse Simpson index with the vegan R package after downsampling to 27 000 UMIs. Paired Mann-Whitney U tests were applied to discordant twin pairs, with Benjamini-Hochberg correction for multiple testing. The reads underwent TCRdb reprocessing, giving one record for each CDR3 protein sequence and no DNA. The V and J calls shown here were made by TCRdb, not taken from the authors' results. The sample table gives approximately 330,000 distinct CDR3 sequences. 2% of the sample is in the top ten clones.

From each donor, a roughly 2.5 ml peripheral blood sample was collected into PAXgene tubes and stored at -80 degrees C. Total RNA was isolated from whole blood with the PAXgene blood miRNA kit on an automated QIAcube, without T cell sorting. Peripheral blood from monozygotic twin pairs who were concordant or discordant for inflammatory bowel disease underwent deep TCRalpha and TCRbeta repertoire profiling using unique molecular barcoding. Smoking habits were recorded for all twin pairs, and individuals were classified as current, former or never smokers. On this clonotype itself: The antigen it binds to is not known.

Sequenced sample: blood. This TCR was recovered from a human donor with ulcerative colitis or Crohn's disease, or a healthy co-twin of an affected twin (not recorded which).

The CDR3: CSVSTGGNTEAFF. The sequence links TRBV29-1 to TRBJ1-1; TCRdb outputs TRBD1, but without DNA this stays unchecked. CDR1 SQVTM and CDR2 ANQGSEA were looked up in the germline V gene. The CDR3 starts with the cysteine, ends with the phenylalanine, and has 13 residues. The protein alone is recorded here.